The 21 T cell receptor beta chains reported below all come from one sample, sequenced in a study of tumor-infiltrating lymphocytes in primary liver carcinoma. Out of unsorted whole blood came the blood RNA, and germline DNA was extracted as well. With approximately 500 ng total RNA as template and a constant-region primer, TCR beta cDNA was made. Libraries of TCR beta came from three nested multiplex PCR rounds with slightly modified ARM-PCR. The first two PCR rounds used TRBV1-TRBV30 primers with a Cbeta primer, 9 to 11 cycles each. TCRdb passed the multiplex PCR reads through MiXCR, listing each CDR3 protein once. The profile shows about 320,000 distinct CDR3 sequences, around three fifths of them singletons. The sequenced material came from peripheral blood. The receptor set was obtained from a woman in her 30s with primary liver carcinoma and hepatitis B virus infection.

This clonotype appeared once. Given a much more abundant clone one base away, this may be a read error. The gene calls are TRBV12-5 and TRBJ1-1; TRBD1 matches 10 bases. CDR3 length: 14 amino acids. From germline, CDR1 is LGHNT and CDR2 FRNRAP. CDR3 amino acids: CASGPGQGYTEAIF. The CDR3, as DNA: TGTGCTAGTGGTCCGGGACAGGGGTACACTGAAGCTATCTTT.

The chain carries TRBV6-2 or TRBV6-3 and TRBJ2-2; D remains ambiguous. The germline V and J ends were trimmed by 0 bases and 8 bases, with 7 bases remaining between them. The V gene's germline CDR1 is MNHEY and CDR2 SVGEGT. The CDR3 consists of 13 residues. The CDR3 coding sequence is TGTGCCAGCAGTTACTCTTTTACGGGGGAGCTGTTTTTT. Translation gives CASSYSFTGELFF.

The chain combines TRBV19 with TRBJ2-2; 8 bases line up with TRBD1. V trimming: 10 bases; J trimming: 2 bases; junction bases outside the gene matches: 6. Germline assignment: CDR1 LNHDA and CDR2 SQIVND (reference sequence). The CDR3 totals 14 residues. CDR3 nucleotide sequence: TGTGCCACTAAGACAGGGGTAAACACCGGGGAGCTGTTTTTT. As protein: CATKTGVNTGELFF.

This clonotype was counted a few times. The CDR3 sequence: CASSQDTGAIQETQYF. In DNA form, the CDR3 reads TGTGCCAGCAGCCAAGATACGGGGGCAATCCAAGAGACCCAGTACTTC. The J gene is TRBJ2-5, the V gene TRBV14; D is perhaps TRBD1 or TRBD2 (6 bases each). This CDR3 is built from 16 residues. V was shortened by 0 bases and J by 1 base, with 12 bases between the two germline ends. From germline, CDR1 is SGHDN and CDR2 FVKESK. Variable domain in full (rest from reference TRBV14 and TRBJ2-5): EAGVTQFPSHSVIEKGQTVTLRCDPISGHDNLYWYRRVMGKEIKFLLHFVKESKQDESGMPNNRFLAERTGGTYSTLKVQPAELEDSGVYFCASSQDTGAIQETQYFGPGTRLLVL.

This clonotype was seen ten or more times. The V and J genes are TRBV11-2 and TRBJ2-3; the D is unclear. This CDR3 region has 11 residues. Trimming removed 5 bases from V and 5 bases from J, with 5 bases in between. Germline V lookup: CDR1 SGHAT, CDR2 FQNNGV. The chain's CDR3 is CASSLKDTQYF. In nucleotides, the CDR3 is TGTGCCAGCAGCCTCAAAGATACGCAGTATTTT.

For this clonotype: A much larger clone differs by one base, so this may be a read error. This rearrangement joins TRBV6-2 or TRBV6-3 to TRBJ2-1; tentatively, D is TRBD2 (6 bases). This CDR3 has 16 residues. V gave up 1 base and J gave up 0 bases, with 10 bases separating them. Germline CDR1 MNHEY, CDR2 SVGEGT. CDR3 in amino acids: CASSYFGSNSYNEQFF. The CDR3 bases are TGTGCCAGCAGTTACTTCGGGAGTAACTCCTACAATGAGCAGTTCTTC.

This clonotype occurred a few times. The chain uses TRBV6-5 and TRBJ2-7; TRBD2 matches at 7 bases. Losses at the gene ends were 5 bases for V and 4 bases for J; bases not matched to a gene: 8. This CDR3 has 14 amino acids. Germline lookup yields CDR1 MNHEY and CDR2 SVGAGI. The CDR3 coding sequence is TGTGCCAGCAGTCACCAGCGGGAAGTTTACGAGCAGTACTTC. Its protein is CASSHQREVYEQYF.

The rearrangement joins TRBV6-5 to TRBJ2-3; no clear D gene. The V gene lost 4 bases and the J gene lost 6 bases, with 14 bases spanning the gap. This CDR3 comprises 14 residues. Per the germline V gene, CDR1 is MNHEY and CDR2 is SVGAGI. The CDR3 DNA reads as TGTGCCAGCAGTTGGCACCCAGAGCTTGATACGCAGTATTTT. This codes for CASSWHPELDTQYF.

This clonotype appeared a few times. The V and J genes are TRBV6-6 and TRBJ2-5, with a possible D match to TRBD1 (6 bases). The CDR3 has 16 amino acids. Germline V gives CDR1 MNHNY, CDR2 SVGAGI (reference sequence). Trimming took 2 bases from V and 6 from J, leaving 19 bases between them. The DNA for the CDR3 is TGTGCCAGCAGTTACCTATTACAGGGATATGGAAAGACCCAGTACTTC. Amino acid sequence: CASSYLLQGYGKTQYF.

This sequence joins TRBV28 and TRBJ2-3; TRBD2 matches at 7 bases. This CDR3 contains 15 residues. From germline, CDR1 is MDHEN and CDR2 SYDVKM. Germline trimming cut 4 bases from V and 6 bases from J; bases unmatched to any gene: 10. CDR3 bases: TGTGCCAGCAGTTGGGGACGGGCCGGGGGGGATACGCAGTATTTT. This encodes CASSWGRAGGDTQYF.

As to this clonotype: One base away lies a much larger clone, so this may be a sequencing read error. Here the CDR3 reads CASSLKASGETQYF. For the CDR3, the DNA is TGTGCCAGCAGCTTGAAAGCGAGTGGTGAAACGCAGTATTTT. The rearrangement links TRBV5-4 to TRBJ2-3; D uncertain. With 1 base removed from V and 9 bases from J, the gap between germline ends came to 15 bases. Germline-derived CDR1 and CDR2 are SGHNT and YYREEE (reference sequence). This CDR3 has 14 amino acids.

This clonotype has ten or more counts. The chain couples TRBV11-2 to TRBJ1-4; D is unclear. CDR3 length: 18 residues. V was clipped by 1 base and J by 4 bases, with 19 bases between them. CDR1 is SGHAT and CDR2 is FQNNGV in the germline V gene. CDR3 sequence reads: CASSLARYTSGDNEKLFF. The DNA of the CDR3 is TGTGCCAGCAGCTTAGCCCGATATACTAGTGGGGATAATGAAAAACTGTTTTTT.

CDR3 in amino acids: CASSYSGEGGLFF. CDR3 nucleotide sequence: TGCGCCAGCAGCTACTCGGGGGAAGGAGGACTGTTTTTT. V usage is TRBV5-1 and J usage is TRBJ1-4; TRBD1 might be the D (5 bases). Germline lookup yields CDR1 SGHRS and CDR2 YFSETQ. This CDR3 contains 13 residues. Trimming took 3 bases from V and 13 from J, leaving 16 bases between them.

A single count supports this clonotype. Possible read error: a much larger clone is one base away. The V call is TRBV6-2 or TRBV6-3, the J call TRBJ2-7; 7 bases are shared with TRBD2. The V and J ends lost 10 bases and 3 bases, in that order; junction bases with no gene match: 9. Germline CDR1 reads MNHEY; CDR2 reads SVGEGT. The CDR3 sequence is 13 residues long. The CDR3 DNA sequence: TGTGCCAACGGGGACCAGCGGGACTACGAGCAGTACTTC. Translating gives CANGDQRDYEQYF.

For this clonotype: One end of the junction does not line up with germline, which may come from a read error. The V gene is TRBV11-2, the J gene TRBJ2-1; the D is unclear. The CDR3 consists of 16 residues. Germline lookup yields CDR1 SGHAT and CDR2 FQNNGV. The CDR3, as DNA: TGTGCCAGCAGCTTAATGGCGCAAAGCTCCCACAATGAGCAGTTCTTC. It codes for CASSLMAQSSHNEQFF.

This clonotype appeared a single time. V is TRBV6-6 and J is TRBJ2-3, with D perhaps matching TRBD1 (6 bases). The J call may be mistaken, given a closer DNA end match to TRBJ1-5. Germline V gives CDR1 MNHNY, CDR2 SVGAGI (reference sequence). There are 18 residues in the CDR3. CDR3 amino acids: CASTWSWEGELSTDTQHF. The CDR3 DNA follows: TGTGCCAGCACCTGGAGTTGGGAGGGGGAGCTCAGTACAGATACGCAGCATTTT.

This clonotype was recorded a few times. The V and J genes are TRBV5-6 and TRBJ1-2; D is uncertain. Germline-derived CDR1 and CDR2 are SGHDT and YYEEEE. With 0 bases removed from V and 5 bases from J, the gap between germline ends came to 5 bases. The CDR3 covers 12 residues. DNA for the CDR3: TGTGCCAGCAGCTTGGAGCAGTATGGCTACACCTTC. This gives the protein CASSLEQYGYTF.

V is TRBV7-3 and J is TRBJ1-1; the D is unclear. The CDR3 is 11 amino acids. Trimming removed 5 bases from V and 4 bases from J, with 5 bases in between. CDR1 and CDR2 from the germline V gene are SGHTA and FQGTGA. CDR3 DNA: TGTGCCAGCAGCACTCTCACTGAAGCTTTCTTT. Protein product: CASSTLTEAFF.

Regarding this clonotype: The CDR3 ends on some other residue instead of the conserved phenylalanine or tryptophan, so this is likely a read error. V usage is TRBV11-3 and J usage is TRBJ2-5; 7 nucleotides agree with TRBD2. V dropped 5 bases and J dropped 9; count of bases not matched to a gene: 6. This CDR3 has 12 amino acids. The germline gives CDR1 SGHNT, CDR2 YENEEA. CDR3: CASSLDREAQYS. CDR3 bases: TGTGCCAGCAGCCTTGATCGGGAGGCCCAGTACTCC.

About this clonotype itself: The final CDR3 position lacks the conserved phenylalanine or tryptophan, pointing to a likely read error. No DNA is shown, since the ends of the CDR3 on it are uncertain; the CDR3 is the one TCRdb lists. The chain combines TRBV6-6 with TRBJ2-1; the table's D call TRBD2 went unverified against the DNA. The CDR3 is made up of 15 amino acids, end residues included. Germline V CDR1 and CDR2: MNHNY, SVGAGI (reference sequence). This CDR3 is CANSYSRLAGGGEFL.

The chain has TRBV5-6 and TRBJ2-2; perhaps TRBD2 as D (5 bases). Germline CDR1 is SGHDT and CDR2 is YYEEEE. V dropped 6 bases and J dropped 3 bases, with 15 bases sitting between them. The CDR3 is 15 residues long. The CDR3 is CASTPGPADTGELFF. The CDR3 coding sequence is TGTGCCAGCACCCCGGGTCCAGCGGACACCGGGGAGCTGTTTTTT.